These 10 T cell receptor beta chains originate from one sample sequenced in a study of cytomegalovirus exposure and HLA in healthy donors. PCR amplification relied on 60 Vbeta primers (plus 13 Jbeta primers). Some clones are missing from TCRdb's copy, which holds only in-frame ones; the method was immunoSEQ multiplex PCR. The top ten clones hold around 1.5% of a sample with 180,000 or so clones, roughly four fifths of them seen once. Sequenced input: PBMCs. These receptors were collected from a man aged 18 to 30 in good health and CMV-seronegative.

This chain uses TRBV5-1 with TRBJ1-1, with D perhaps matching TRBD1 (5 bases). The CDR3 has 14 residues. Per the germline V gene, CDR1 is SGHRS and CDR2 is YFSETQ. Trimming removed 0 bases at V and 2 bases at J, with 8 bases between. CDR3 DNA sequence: TGCGCCAGCAGCTTGGACCAGGGTAACACTGAAGCTTTCTTT. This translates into CASSLDQGNTEAFF.

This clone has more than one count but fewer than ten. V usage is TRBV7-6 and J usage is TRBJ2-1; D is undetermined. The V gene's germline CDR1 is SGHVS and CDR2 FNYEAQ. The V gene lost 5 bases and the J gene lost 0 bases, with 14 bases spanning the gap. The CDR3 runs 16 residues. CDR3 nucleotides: TGTGCCAGCAGCCTGGCGAGGCCGAGCTCCTACAATGAGCAGTTCTTC. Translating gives CASSLARPSSYNEQFF.

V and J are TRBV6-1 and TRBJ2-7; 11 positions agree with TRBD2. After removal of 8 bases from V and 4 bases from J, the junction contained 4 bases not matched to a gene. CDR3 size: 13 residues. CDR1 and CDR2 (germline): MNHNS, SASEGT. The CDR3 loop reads CASVAGGVYEQYF. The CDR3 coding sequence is TGTGCCAGCGTAGCGGGAGGGGTGTACGAGCAGTACTTC.

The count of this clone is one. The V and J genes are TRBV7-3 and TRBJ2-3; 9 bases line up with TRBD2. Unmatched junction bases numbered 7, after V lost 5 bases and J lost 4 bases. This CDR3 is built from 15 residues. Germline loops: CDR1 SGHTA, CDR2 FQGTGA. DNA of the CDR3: TGTGCCAGCAGCAAAGCGGGAGGCAGCGCAGATACGCAGTATTTT. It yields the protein CASSKAGGSADTQYF.

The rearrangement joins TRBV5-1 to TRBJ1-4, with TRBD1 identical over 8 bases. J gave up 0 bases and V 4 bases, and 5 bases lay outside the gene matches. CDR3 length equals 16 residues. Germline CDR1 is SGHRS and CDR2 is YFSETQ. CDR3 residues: CASSPQGQATNEKLFF. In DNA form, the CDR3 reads TGCGCCAGCAGCCCCCAGGGACAGGCAACTAATGAAAAACTGTTTTTT. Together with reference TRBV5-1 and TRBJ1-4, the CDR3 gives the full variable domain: KAGVTQTPRYLIKTRGQQVTLSCSPISGHRSVSWYQQTPGQGLQFLFEYFSETQRNKGNFPGRFSGRQFSNSRSEMNVSTLELGDSALYLCASSPQGQATNEKLFFGSGTQLSVL.

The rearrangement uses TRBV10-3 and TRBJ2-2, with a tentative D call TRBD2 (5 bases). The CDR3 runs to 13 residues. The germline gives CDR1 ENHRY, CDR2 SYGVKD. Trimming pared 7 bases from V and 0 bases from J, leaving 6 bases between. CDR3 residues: CAITGANTGELFF. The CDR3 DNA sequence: TGTGCCATCACCGGGGCGAACACCGGGGAGCTGTTTTTT.

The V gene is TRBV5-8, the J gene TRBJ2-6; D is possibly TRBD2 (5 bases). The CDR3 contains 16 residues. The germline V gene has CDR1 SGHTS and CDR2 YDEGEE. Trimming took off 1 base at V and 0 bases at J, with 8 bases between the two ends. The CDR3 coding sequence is TGTGCCAGCAGCTTGTGGACTGCCTCTGGGGCCAACGTCCTGACTTTC. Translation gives CASSLWTASGANVLTF.

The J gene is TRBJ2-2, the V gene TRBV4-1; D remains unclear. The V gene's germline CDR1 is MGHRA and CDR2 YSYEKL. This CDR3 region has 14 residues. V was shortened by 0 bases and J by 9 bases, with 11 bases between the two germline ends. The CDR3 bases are TGCGCCAGCAGCCAAGATTTTGGAGCGAGGGAGCTGTTTTTT. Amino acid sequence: CASSQDFGARELFF.

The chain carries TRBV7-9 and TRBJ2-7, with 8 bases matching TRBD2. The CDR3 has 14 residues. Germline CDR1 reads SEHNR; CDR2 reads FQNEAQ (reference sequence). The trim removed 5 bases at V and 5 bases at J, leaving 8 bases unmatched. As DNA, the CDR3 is TGTGCCAGCAGCCAGGGACTAGGGAGGGACGAGCAGTACTTC. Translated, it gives CASSQGLGRDEQYF.

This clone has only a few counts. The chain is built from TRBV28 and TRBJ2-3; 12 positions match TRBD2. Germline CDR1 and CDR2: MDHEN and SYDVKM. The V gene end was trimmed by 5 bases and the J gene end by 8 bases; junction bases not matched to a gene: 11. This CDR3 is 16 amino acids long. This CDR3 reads CASSSSTSGGRGTQYF. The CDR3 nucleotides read TGTGCCAGCAGTAGTTCGACTAGCGGGGGTCGGGGTACGCAGTATTTT.